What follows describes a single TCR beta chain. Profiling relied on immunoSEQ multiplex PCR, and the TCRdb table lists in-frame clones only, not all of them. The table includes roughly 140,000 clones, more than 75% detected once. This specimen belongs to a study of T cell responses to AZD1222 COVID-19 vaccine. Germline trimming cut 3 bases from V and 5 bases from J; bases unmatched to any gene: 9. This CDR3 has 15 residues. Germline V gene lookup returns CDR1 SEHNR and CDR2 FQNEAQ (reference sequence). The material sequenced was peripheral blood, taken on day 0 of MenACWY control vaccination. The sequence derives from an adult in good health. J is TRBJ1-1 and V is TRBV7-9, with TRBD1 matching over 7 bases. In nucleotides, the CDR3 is TGTGCCAGCAGCTTGGAAAAGACAGGGCGGACTGAAGCTTTCTTT. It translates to CASSLEKTGRTEAFF.